The 32 T cell receptor beta chains below all came from one sample that was sequenced in a study of cytomegalovirus exposure and HLA in healthy donors. PCR was performed using 60 Vbeta and 13 Jbeta primers. Using immunoSEQ multiplex PCR, the repertoire was profiled, and TCRdb retains in-frame clones only, with some absent. The profile shows 100,000 to 150,000 clones, around 68% of them singletons. The sequencing sample was made of PBMCs. The receptors were gathered from a man aged 35-49 years in good health and CMV-seropositive.

This chain joins TRBV11-2 and TRBJ2-5, with TRBD1 identical over 7 bases. The V gene end was trimmed by 6 bases and the J gene end by 5 bases; junction bases not matched to a gene: 6. CDR3 length: 13 amino acids. The V gene's germline CDR1 is SGHAT and CDR2 FQNNGV. This CDR3 reads CASRTGPGETQYF. The CDR3, as DNA: TGTGCCAGCAGGACAGGGCCTGGGGAGACCCAGTACTTC.

CDR3 sequence reads: CASSSLAGNEQFF. The CDR3 DNA reads as TGTGCCAGCAGTTCTCTAGCGGGCAATGAGCAGTTCTTC. The chain has TRBV6-5 and TRBJ2-1, with 8 bases identical to TRBD2. V trimming: 4 bases; J trimming: 6 bases; junction bases outside the gene matches: 2. CDR1 MNHEY and CDR2 SVGAGI come from the germline V gene. This CDR3 has 13 residues.

The chain has TRBV28 and TRBJ1-3; 12 bases are shared with TRBD1. V was pared by 3 bases and J by 5 bases, with 5 bases of the junction left unmatched. Germline values: CDR1 MDHEN, CDR2 SYDVKM. The CDR3 contains 16 residues. The CDR3 reads CASSLSGTGGRNTIYF. Written as DNA, the CDR3 is TGTGCCAGCAGTTTGTCCGGGACAGGGGGCAGAAACACCATATATTTT.

This chain connects TRBV6-1 to TRBJ2-3; 10 nucleotides agree with TRBD2. Germline V gives CDR1 MNHNS, CDR2 SASEGT. The CDR3 covers 20 residues. V trimming: 4 bases; J trimming: 0 bases; junction bases outside the gene matches: 16. The CDR3 nucleotides read TGTGCCAGCAGTGCTCTTTCTGGCTCGAGACTAGCGGGTAGCACAGATACGCAGTATTTT. Translated: CASSALSGSRLAGSTDTQYF.

The rearrangement joins TRBV9 to TRBJ2-7, with a weak D call TRBD2 (7 bases). This CDR3 contains 15 residues. Looked up from germline, CDR1 is SGDLS and CDR2 is YYNGEE. V was cut by 3 bases and J by 3 bases, with 16 bases left in between. CDR3 loop: CASSAGGTFNYEQYF. The CDR3 nucleotides read TGTGCCAGCAGCGCCGGGGGGACATTTAACTACGAGCAGTACTTC.

The CDR3 reads CASSEDVAGANVLTF. CDR3 nucleotides: TGTGCCAGCAGTGAAGACGTAGCTGGGGCCAACGTCCTGACTTTC. J is TRBJ2-6 and V is TRBV2; D remains unclear. V shed 1 base and J shed 2 bases, with 6 bases lying between them. Germline CDR1 is SNHLY and CDR2 is FYNNEI. The CDR3 is 15 residues long.

The chain uses TRBV28 and TRBJ2-7; 12 positions agree with TRBD2. The CDR3 runs 17 residues. Germline V gene sequence: CDR1 MDHEN, CDR2 SYDVKM. Trimming cost V 6 bases and J 0 bases; bases outside gene matches: 9. The DNA for the CDR3 is TGTGCCAGCAGCTCTTTGGGACTAGCGGGTAGCTCCTACGAGCAGTACTTC. Protein: CASSSLGLAGSSYEQYF.

The chain is built from TRBV4-1 and TRBJ2-1; 8 positions agree with TRBD2. Germline V gene lookup returns CDR1 MGHRA and CDR2 YSYEKL. This CDR3 is built from 15 residues. The trim removed 6 bases at V and 2 bases at J, leaving 6 bases unmatched. Here the CDR3 reads CASRSREGPYNEQFF. CDR3 nucleotides: TGCGCCAGCAGGTCCCGGGAGGGACCCTACAATGAGCAGTTCTTC.

CDR3 sequence (DNA): TGTGCCAGCAGTTACTCGAGGGGGCAGTACGAGCAGTACTTC. This sequence encodes CASSYSRGQYEQYF. V gene TRBV6-5 combines with J gene TRBJ2-7, with 7 bases that match TRBD1. V shed 0 bases, J shed 4 bases, and the junction held 3 bases outside the gene matches. The CDR3 has 14 amino acids. The germline V gene has CDR1 MNHEY and CDR2 SVGAGI.

The table lists this clone with a few counts. The CDR3 coding sequence is TGTGCCAGCTCTAGCGGTAACTACGAGCAGTACTTC. The encoded protein is CASSSGNYEQYF. The V gene is TRBV27, the J gene TRBJ2-7, with 7 bases identical to TRBD2. Trimming removed 8 bases from V and 3 bases from J; junction bases left unmatched: 4. Germline CDR1 MNHEY, CDR2 SMNVEV (reference sequence). The CDR3 is 12 residues long.

This chain connects TRBV5-1 to TRBJ2-5, with TRBD2 matching 8 bases. The trim removed 3 bases at V and 2 bases at J, leaving 6 bases unmatched. This CDR3 has 15 amino acids. The germline CDR1 and CDR2 sequences are SGHRS and YFSETQ. CDR3 loop: CASSWPAGGQETQYF. The CDR3 DNA reads TGCGCCAGCAGCTGGCCGGCGGGGGGTCAAGAGACCCAGTACTTC.

Only a few counts were recorded for this clone. The CDR3 DNA is TGTGCCTGGAGTGGGGGTACAGGGGGAAACACCATATATTTT. Translation: CAWSGGTGGNTIYF. The chain uses TRBV30 and TRBJ1-3; TRBD1 is a possible D gene (6 bases). V was shortened by 1 base and J by 4 bases, with 11 bases between the two germline ends. The CDR3 runs to 14 residues. In germline, CDR1 is GTSNPN, CDR2 SVGIG (reference sequence).

The rearrangement uses TRBV15 and TRBJ2-1; 9 bases agree with TRBD2. V trimming: 4 bases; J trimming: 12 bases; junction bases outside the gene matches: 13. The CDR3 contains 15 residues. Germline V gene data show CDR1 as LNHNV and CDR2 as YYDKDF (reference sequence). This CDR3 reads CATSTPGTSTLSQFF. In nucleotides, the CDR3 is TGTGCCACCAGCACCCCCGGGACTAGCACGTTGTCGCAGTTCTTC.

The chain uses TRBV9 and TRBJ2-7; TRBD1 is a possible D gene (5 bases). This CDR3 region has 12 residues. Looked up from germline, CDR1 is SGDLS and CDR2 is YYNGEE. With 5 bases removed from V and 6 bases from J, the gap between germline ends came to 12 bases. CDR3 residues: CASSPGFLEQYF. In nucleotides, the CDR3 is TGTGCCAGCAGTCCAGGGTTTCTCGAGCAGTACTTC. Complete variable domain (other parts from reference TRBV9 and TRBJ2-7): DSGVTQTPKHLITATGQRVTLRCSPRSGDLSVYWYQQSLDQGLQFLIQYYNGEERAKGNILERFSAQQFPDLHSELNLSSLELGDSALYFCASSPGFLEQYFGPGTRLTVT.

The chain couples TRBV6-1 to TRBJ1-6, with TRBD1 matching 7 bases. With V trimmed by 7 bases and J by 7 bases, 4 bases remained unmatched. The CDR3 spans 13 residues. In germline, CDR1 is MNHNS, CDR2 SASEGT. Here the CDR3 DNA reads TGTGCCAGCAACCGGGACAGCAATTCACCCCTCCACTTT. This encodes CASNRDSNSPLHF.

The chain carries TRBV30 and TRBJ1-1; D remains ambiguous. Trimming cost V 0 bases and J 1 base, with 6 bases left between them. Germline CDR1 and CDR2: GTSNPN and SVGIG (reference sequence). The CDR3 length is 13 residues. CDR3 protein: CAWSVNRNTEAFF. CDR3 coding DNA: TGTGCCTGGAGTGTAAACAGGAACACTGAAGCTTTCTTT.

A word on this clone: At one of its ends the junction is not consistent with the germline gene, which may arise from a read error. The chain joins TRBV18 to TRBJ2-7; 9 bases align to TRBD2. The length of the CDR3 is 14 residues. Germline CDR1 KGHSH, CDR2 LQKENI. DNA for the CDR3: TGTGCCAGCTCACGCGGGACTAGCTCCCACGAGCAGTACTTC. It translates to CASSRGTSSHEQYF.

The rearrangement uses TRBV6-5 and TRBJ1-5; 7 nucleotides match TRBD1. After removal of 6 bases from V and 8 bases from J, the junction contained 7 bases not matched to a gene. This CDR3 spans 13 amino acids. Germline assignment: CDR1 MNHEY and CDR2 SVGAGI. In nucleotides, the CDR3 is TGTGCCAGCAGCCGACAGGGTATGGAGCCCCAGCATTTT. It is translated as CASSRQGMEPQHF.

The chain joins TRBV13 to TRBJ2-7, with D tentatively TRBD2 (5 bases). V dropped 4 bases and J dropped 0 bases, with 19 bases sitting between them. Germline V gene data show CDR1 as PRHDT and CDR2 as FYEKMQ (reference sequence). The CDR3 is made up of 17 amino acids. The CDR3 DNA follows: TGTGCCAGCAGCTGGTCCCTTCGAGGACTTAACTCCTACGAGCAGTACTTC. As protein: CASSWSLRGLNSYEQYF. Full variable domain (rest looked up from reference TRBV13 and TRBJ2-7): AAGVIQSPRHLIKEKRETATLKCYPIPRHDTVYWYQQGPGQDPQFLISFYEKMQSDKGSIPDRFSAQQFSDYHSELNMSSLELGDSALYFCASSWSLRGLNSYEQYFGPGTRLTVT.

This chain connects TRBV15 to TRBJ1-5; 7 nucleotides line up with TRBD1. Germline V gene sequence: CDR1 LNHNV, CDR2 YYDKDF (reference sequence). The CDR3 totals 16 residues. Trimming cost V 0 bases and J 3 bases; bases outside gene matches: 5. Here the CDR3 DNA reads TGTGCCACCAGCAGAGAGAGGGACAGCCTCAATCAGCCCCAGCATTTT. This codes for CATSRERDSLNQPQHF.

The chain couples TRBV19 to TRBJ2-7, with 9 bases identical to TRBD2. The V gene end was trimmed by 3 bases and the J gene end by 2 bases; junction bases not matched to a gene: 5. This CDR3 contains 15 residues. Germline CDR1 LNHDA, CDR2 SQIVND (reference sequence). The CDR3 bases are TGTGCCAGTAGTATTGGTCCTAGCGGGGCCTACGAGCAGTACTTC. Protein: CASSIGPSGAYEQYF.

The gene calls are TRBV5-1 and TRBJ2-3; 8 nucleotides match TRBD2. Germline trimming cut 3 bases from V and 2 bases from J; bases unmatched to any gene: 2. CDR3 size: 14 residues. Looked up from germline, CDR1 is SGHRS and CDR2 is YFSETQ. Here the CDR3 reads CASSYSGDTDTQYF. CDR3 DNA: TGCGCCAGCAGCTATAGCGGGGACACAGATACGCAGTATTTT. The whole variable domain, filled in from reference TRBV5-1 and TRBJ2-3, reads KAGVTQTPRYLIKTRGQQVTLSCSPISGHRSVSWYQQTPGQGLQFLFEYFSETQRNKGNFPGRFSGRQFSNSRSEMNVSTLELGDSALYLCASSYSGDTDTQYFGPGTRLTVL.

CDR3 sequence (DNA): TGTGCCAGCAGCTCGGCAGGGGATCAGCCCCAGCATTTT. It is translated as CASSSAGDQPQHF. The V and J genes are TRBV7-2 and TRBJ1-5; TRBD1 is a possible D gene (6 bases). Germline values: CDR1 SGHTA, CDR2 FQGNSA. V was pared by 4 bases and J by 5 bases, with 9 bases between. The CDR3 extends over 13 amino acids.

This sequence joins TRBV7-9 and TRBJ1-1; a weak D match, TRBD1 (6 bases). Germline V CDR1 and CDR2: SEHNR, FQNEAQ (reference sequence). The CDR3 extends over 14 amino acids. Trimming removed 1 base at V and 3 bases at J, with 9 bases between. CDR3 sequence: CASSLEGVHTEAFF. The CDR3 bases are TGTGCCAGCAGCTTAGAGGGGGTACACACTGAAGCTTTCTTT. Using reference TRBV7-9 and TRBJ1-1 for the parts outside the CDR3, the full variable domain is DTGVSQNPRHKITKRGQNVTFRCDPISEHNRLYWYRQTLGQGPEFLTYFQNEAQLEKSRLLSDRFSAERPKGSFSTLEIQRTEQGDSAMYLCASSLEGVHTEAFFGQGTRLTVV.

The chain recombines TRBV7-2 with TRBJ2-2; D might be TRBD1 (6 bases). Deletions cut 3 bases from V and 3 bases from J, with 14 bases between. CDR3 length: 16 residues. Germline values: CDR1 SGHTA, CDR2 FQGNSA. CDR3 bases: TGTGCCAGCAGCTTGTCCTGGGGGCGCGACACCGGGGAGCTGTTTTTT. Protein sequence: CASSLSWGRDTGELFF.

The genes are TRBV6-1 and TRBJ2-5, with a possible D match to TRBD1 (6 bases). With 2 bases removed from V and 4 bases from J, the gap between germline ends came to 23 bases. Germline CDR1 MNHNS, CDR2 SASEGT. This CDR3 has 18 residues. Here the CDR3 reads CASSERPPGASLGETQYF. CDR3 DNA: TGTGCCAGCAGTGAAAGGCCTCCAGGGGCGTCCCTGGGAGAGACCCAGTACTTC.

This clone was recorded once. The chain joins TRBV7-9 to TRBJ2-7; maybe TRBD2 (5 bases). The germline V gene has CDR1 SEHNR and CDR2 FQNEAQ (reference sequence). Trimming cost V 5 bases and J 0 bases, with 17 bases left between them. This CDR3 has 16 amino acids. The CDR3 reads CASSPPGSASSYEQYF. As DNA, the CDR3 is TGTGCCAGCAGCCCCCCGGGTAGCGCGAGCTCCTACGAGCAGTACTTC.

This sequence joins TRBV19 and TRBJ1-5, with a possible D match to TRBD1 (6 bases). Germline CDR1 LNHDA, CDR2 SQIVND (reference sequence). V lost 5 bases and J 0 bases, leaving 14 bases between the germline ends. The length of the CDR3 is 16 residues. The CDR3 here is CASSLGGGISNQPQHF. DNA for the CDR3: TGTGCCAGTAGTCTTGGGGGCGGAATTAGCAATCAGCCCCAGCATTTT.

V is TRBV4-3 and J is TRBJ1-2; D unclear. Trimming stripped 0 bases from V and 0 bases from J, with 8 bases between. The V gene's germline CDR1 is LGHNA and CDR2 YSLEER. The CDR3 is 15 residues long. The DNA of the CDR3 is TGCGCCAGCAGCCAAGAATCCGCAGCTAACTATGGCTACACCTTC. Protein sequence: CASSQESAANYGYTF.

The gene calls are TRBV29-1 and TRBJ2-3, with 13 bases that match TRBD2. V was pared by 6 bases and J by 6 bases, with 12 bases of the junction left unmatched. Germline V CDR1 and CDR2: SQVTM, ANQGSEA. CDR3 length equals 16 residues. The CDR3 sequence is CSVIRLAGGRSDTQYF. The DNA for the CDR3 is TGCAGCGTAATCAGACTAGCGGGGGGTCGTTCGGATACGCAGTATTTT.

V gene TRBV29-1 combines with J gene TRBJ2-5; D is possibly TRBD1 (5 bases). Trimming took off 4 bases at V and 5 bases at J, with 14 bases between the two ends. Germline CDR1 SQVTM, CDR2 ANQGSEA. The CDR3 sequence is 13 residues long. CDR3 in amino acids: CSVGLGVDETQYF. In DNA form, the CDR3 reads TGCAGCGTTGGGCTAGGGGTGGATGAGACCCAGTACTTC.

The V gene is TRBV2, the J gene TRBJ2-5; the D is unclear. The V end lost 6 bases, the J end lost 4 bases, and 21 bases lay between the germline ends. CDR1 is SNHLY, CDR2 FYNNEI, per germline. This CDR3 contains 16 residues. CDR3 region: CASSAPEPIGGETQYF. In nucleotides, the CDR3 is TGTGCCAGCAGCGCTCCGGAACCAATAGGCGGAGAGACCCAGTACTTC.